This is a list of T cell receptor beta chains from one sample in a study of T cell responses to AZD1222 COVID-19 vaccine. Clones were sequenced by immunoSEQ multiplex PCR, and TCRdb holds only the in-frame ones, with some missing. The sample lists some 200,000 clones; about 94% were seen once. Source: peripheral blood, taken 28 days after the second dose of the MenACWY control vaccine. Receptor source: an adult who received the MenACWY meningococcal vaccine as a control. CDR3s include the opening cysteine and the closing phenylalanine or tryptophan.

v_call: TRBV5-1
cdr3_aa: CASRKSPSGTGETQYF

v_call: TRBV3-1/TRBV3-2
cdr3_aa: CASSLGDTQYF

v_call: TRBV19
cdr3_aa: CASDRALENEQFF

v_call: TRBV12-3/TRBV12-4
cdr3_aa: CASSSRQGYEQYF

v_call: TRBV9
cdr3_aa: CASSLTGDSYEQYF

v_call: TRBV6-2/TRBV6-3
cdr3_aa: CASSFPPSENPNTGELFF

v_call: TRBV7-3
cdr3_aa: CASSLGPASGSTVEQYF

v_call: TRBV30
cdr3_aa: CAWSVGDRHQPQHF

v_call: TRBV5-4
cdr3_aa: CASSPGQGREKLFF

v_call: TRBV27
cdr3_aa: CASSSGNTEAFF

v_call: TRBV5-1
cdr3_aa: CASSRTGTVDEQYF

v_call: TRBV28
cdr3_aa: CASLRAGGSGNTIYF

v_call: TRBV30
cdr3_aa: CAWDSSYNSPLHF

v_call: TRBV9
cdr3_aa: CASSVGRGDVSYEQYF

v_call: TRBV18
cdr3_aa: CASSQGNTEAFF

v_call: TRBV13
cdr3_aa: CASSWARDRAYEQYF

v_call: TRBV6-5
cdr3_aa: CASSSPTGSTDTQYF

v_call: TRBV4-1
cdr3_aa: CASSQDIALYEQYF

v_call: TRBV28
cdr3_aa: CASSLGVAGESETQYF

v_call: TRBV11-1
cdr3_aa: CASSLAGRGVVYNEQFF

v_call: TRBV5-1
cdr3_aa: CASSSGNTGELFF

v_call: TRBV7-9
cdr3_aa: CASRSILAGEVNEQFF

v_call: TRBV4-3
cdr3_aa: CASSQDRSSSDTQYF

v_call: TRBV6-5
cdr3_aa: CASSIGQGPYEQYF

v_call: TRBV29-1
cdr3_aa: CSAREGPQAFF

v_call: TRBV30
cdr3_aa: CAWSSQGDSPLHF

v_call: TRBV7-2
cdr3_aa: CASRLAGGNEQFF

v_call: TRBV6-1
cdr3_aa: CASSELFEGEAFF

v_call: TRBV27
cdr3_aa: CASRREGGAYEQYF

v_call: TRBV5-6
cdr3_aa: CASSLEREAFF

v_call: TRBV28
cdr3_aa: CASSLPRTEFYEQYF

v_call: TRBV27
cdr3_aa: CASSSYSGRRTDTQYF

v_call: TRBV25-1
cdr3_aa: CASSDSGINEQFF

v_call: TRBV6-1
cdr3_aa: CASSEDINYGYTF

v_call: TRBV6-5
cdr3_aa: CASRVDRVNTEAFF

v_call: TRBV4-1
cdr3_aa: CASSQDEAQGRYEQYF

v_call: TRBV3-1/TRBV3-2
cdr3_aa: CASSQRLHEQFF

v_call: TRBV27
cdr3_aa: CASSQQDRGNQPQHF

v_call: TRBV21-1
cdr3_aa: CASSKAGRAEDTQYF

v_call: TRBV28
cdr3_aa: CASSLSTDTEAFF

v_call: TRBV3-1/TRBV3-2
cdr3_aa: CASSQGTQGCSGNTIYF

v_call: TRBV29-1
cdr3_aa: CSVAGRRTGNTIYF

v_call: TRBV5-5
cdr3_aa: CASSWMGNQPQHF

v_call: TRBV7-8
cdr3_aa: CASSARTGFGNEKLFF

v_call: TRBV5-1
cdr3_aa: CASSSTPGQYTEAFF